This is a list of T cell receptor beta chains from one sample in a study of blood T cell repertoires in COVID-19. Using immunoSEQ multiplex PCR, the repertoire was profiled, and TCRdb retains in-frame clones only, with some absent. The sample lists roughly 32,000 clones, 87% occurring once. Input material: peripheral blood. Receptor source: a man aged 55 to 70 with active COVID-19. CDR3s include the opening cysteine and the closing phenylalanine or tryptophan. A D gene is named only where the DNA matches it firmly. Size values are once, few and many counts, or a class for expanded clones, and some rows have none.

cdr3_length,d_call,v_call,clone_size,j_call,cdr3_nt,cdr3_aa
15,-,TRBV5-1,-,TRBJ1-6,TGCGCCAGCAGCTTGTCAGGGACCTATAATTCACCCCTCCACTTT,CASSLSGTYNSPLHF
17,TRBD2,TRBV9,-,TRBJ2-1,TGTGCCAGCAGCGTAGTGCCTAGCGGAGTCTCCTACAATGAGCAGTTCTTC,CASSVVPSGVSYNEQFF
13,-,TRBV7-8,-,TRBJ2-1,TGTGCCAGCAGCTACAGACAGGGAGGTGAGCAGTTCTTC,CASSYRQGGEQFF
15,TRBD1,TRBV30,-,TRBJ2-3,TGTGCCTGGAGTCCTCGACAGGGCATCACAGATACGCAGTATTTT,CAWSPRQGITDTQYF
14,-,TRBV6-5,-,TRBJ1-1,TGTGCCAGCAGTCACGGGATTATGGAGACTGAAGCTTTCTTT,CASSHGIMETEAFF
13,-,TRBV2,few,TRBJ2-2,TGTGCCAGCAGTCGACAGGAAACCGGGGAGCTGTTTTTT,CASSRQETGELFF
13,TRBD1,TRBV2,-,TRBJ1-1,TGTGCCAGCGGAGGACAGGGTCGCACTGAAGCTTTCTTT,CASGGQGRTEAFF
18,-,TRBV19,-,TRBJ2-1,TGTGCCAGTAGTATAGATGGGCCCAGAGGGCTTTCCTACAATGAGCAGTTCTTC,CASSIDGPRGLSYNEQFF
15,-,TRBV18,-,TRBJ2-2,TGTGCCAGCTCACCGAACCCGAGAAACACCGGGGAGCTGTTTTTT,CASSPNPRNTGELFF
16,TRBD2,TRBV19,-,TRBJ2-3,TGTGCCAGTAGTCCCCCAGGACTAGCGGTGGGAGATACGCAGTATTTT,CASSPPGLAVGDTQYF
12,-,TRBV6-2/TRBV6-3,-,TRBJ2-3,TGTGCCAGCAGTTACGAGGTCACAACGCAGTATTTT,CASSYEVTTQYF
13,-,TRBV7-9,-,TRBJ2-1,TGTGCCAGCAGCTTAGGACAGCACAATGAGCAGTTCTTC,CASSLGQHNEQFF
18,TRBD2,TRBV4-2,-,TRBJ2-1,TGTGCCAGCAGCCAAGTAAGTTATAGCGGGAGTATCCACAATGAGCAGTTCTTC,CASSQVSYSGSIHNEQFF
14,TRBD1,TRBV7-2,-,TRBJ1-6,TGTGCCAGCAGCTTAGCGCCAGGGGGGTCACCCCTCCACTTT,CASSLAPGGSPLHF
17,-,TRBV4-3,-,TRBJ2-3,TGCGCCAGCAGCCAAGGCTGGCCTAGTGCACGTGGAGATACGCAGTATTTT,CASSQGWPSARGDTQYF
15,TRBD1,TRBV29-1,-,TRBJ2-3,TGCAGCGTTGAAGATCCAAGGGGGCTTACAGATACGCAGTATTTT,CSVEDPRGLTDTQYF
14,TRBD2,TRBV18,-,TRBJ2-3,TGTGCCAGCTCACTCGGGGGGGGCACAGATACGCAGTATTTT,CASSLGGGTDTQYF
18,TRBD1,TRBV5-1,-,TRBJ1-3,TGCGCCAGCAGCACCGGGACAGGGGGCCTCTCCTCTGGAAACACCATATATTTT,CASSTGTGGLSSGNTIYF
11,-,TRBV12-3/TRBV12-4,once,TRBJ1-4,TGTGCCAGCAACGTCGGGGAAAAACTGTTTTTT,CASNVGEKLFF
14,TRBD2,TRBV11-2,-,TRBJ2-5,TGTGCCAGCAGCCCCGGGACTAGTCTCAACACCCAGTACTTC,CASSPGTSLNTQYF
13,TRBD1,TRBV5-3,-,TRBJ2-4,TGTGCCAGAAGCTTGGGCCAGGGGGCCCGTAGGCACTTC,CARSLGQGARRHF
12,-,TRBV18,-,TRBJ2-3,TGTGCCAGCTCGCAGGGTTCGGATACGCAGTATTTT,CASSQGSDTQYF
16,TRBD2,TRBV13,-,TRBJ2-5,TGTGCCAGCAGCTTACGGTTGCGGGGGGCCGAAGAGACCCAGTACTTC,CASSLRLRGAEETQYF
16,TRBD1,TRBV6-6,-,TRBJ1-3,TGTGCCAGCAGTTACTCGGGACAGGGGGCCGGAAACACCATATATTTT,CASSYSGQGAGNTIYF
12,-,TRBV19,-,TRBJ1-1,TGTGCCAGTAGTATGGGGGCCTCTGGGGCTTTCTTT,CASSMGASGAFF
14,TRBD1,TRBV19,-,TRBJ1-2,TGTGCCAGTCGGGACAGGGGAAGGGACTATGGCTACACCTTC,CASRDRGRDYGYTF
14,-,TRBV6-6,-,TRBJ1-5,TGTGCCAGCAGTCCCGGTACTGATAGTCAGCCCCAGCATTTT,CASSPGTDSQPQHF